The clone carrying this T cell receptor beta chain is a singleton in its sample. Antigen unknown. V was shortened by 4 bases and J by 0 bases, with 16 bases between the two germline ends. The CDR3 loop spans 15 amino acids. In germline, CDR1 is GTSNPN, CDR2 SVGIG (reference sequence). After extraction with the RNeasy kit, roughly 0.5 to 1 ug of the RNA was reverse transcribed using random hexamers. The immunoSEQ assay covered 54 Vbeta and 13 Jbeta segments for CDR3. TCRdb independently ran MiXCR on the immunoSEQ multiplex PCR reads; one entry per CDR3 protein. The sample lists some 260,000 distinct CDR3 sequences; 93% were seen once. This entry comes from a study of CD8 T cells in Susac syndrome. Overall study findings and caveats: In its TCR sequencing and HLA analysis, the study acknowledged that the number of individuals was relatively small.

From blood CD8+ and CD4+ T cells, TCR beta sequences were generated. Isolation of CD8+ and CD4+ T cells was performed negatively, whereas enrichment of TEMRA cells was done by FACS. The source material was CD4+ T cells from PBMCs. This clonotype was sampled from a human donor with multiple sclerosis. The chain employs TRBV30 and TRBJ2-7, with D unresolved. The CDR3 reads CAWKRMGTVSYEQYF. The DNA for the CDR3 is TGTGCCTGGAAACGCATGGGAACCGTCTCCTACGAGCAGTACTTC.